These 32 T cell receptor beta chains share one sample of origin, sequenced in a study of metastatic and nonmetastatic thyroid tumors. Via MiXCR, TCRdb re-called the PCR reads. In the table there are under 50,000 clones, approximately 20% of which are singletons. All patients reached thyroid surgery having received no treatment beforehand. Sequences were obtained from tumor tissue. Receptor source: a female donor with papillary thyroid cancer or a benign thyroid nodule (not recorded which). Some clones in this sample may be carry-over from other donors' samples.

This clone was detected ten times or more. The chain carries TRBV7-2 and TRBJ1-5; D remains ambiguous. The CDR3 is 13 residues long. V dropped 5 bases and J dropped 7 bases, with 12 bases sitting between them. Germline V gene data show CDR1 as SGHTA and CDR2 as FQGNSA. This chain's CDR3 is CASSPIVAQPQHF. DNA of the CDR3: TGTGCCAGCAGCCCTATTGTTGCGCAGCCCCAGCATTTT.

The table lists this clone with many counts. Other DNA sequences from this sample encode an identical CDR3 as well. This chain joins TRBV14 and TRBJ1-1, with 10 nucleotides matching TRBD1. V dropped 4 bases and J dropped 5; count of bases not matched to a gene: 7. The germline gives CDR1 SGHDN, CDR2 FVKESK. The CDR3 runs 15 residues. CDR3 loop: CASSLDRGRWTEAFF. The DNA for the CDR3 is TGTGCCAGCAGCCTAGACAGGGGGCGATGGACTGAAGCTTTCTTT.

In the case of this clone: A single base separates this from a much larger clone, so it may be a read error. In the same sample, other DNA sequences code for this CDR3. The J gene is TRBJ2-7, the V gene TRBV29-1; 9 bases match TRBD2. This CDR3 contains 16 residues. Germline V gives CDR1 SQVTM, CDR2 ANQGSEA. The chain's CDR3 is CSVGAGGGLDSHEQYF. CDR3 in DNA: TGCAGCGTCGGGGCGGGAGGGGGACTAGACTCCCACGAGCAGTACTTC.

This clone occurred many times. CDR3 loop: CASSLATTDTQYF. Here the CDR3 DNA reads TGTGCCAGCAGCTTAGCCACCACAGATACGCAGTATTTT. This rearrangement joins TRBV7-2 to TRBJ2-3; D uncertain. This CDR3 comprises 13 residues. Looked up from germline, CDR1 is SGHTA and CDR2 is FQGNSA. Trimming stripped 0 bases from V and 2 bases from J, with 3 bases between.

This clone was counted at least ten times. The chain joins TRBV5-6 to TRBJ1-2; D call uncertain. Per the germline V gene, CDR1 is SGHDT and CDR2 is YYEEEE. This CDR3 spans 14 amino acids. V was cut by 1 base and J by 8 bases, with 15 bases left in between. The CDR3 sequence: CASSLWQVPEGYTF. The CDR3 DNA reads TGTGCCAGCAGCTTGTGGCAGGTCCCGGAAGGCTACACCTTC.

This clone was recorded many times. CDR3 sequence reads: CASSRREGGAGYGYTF. CDR3 sequence (DNA): TGTGCCAGCAGTAGAAGGGAAGGGGGCGCGGGCTATGGCTACACCTTC. The V and J genes are TRBV6-1 and TRBJ1-2; TRBD1 matches 7 bases. The CDR3 extends over 16 amino acids. V shed 5 bases, J shed 4 bases, and the junction held 13 bases outside the gene matches. Germline CDR1 is MNHNS and CDR2 is SASEGT.

The sample holds many counts of this clone. CDR3 nucleotides: TGTGCCAGCAGCCTGGGGTTAGGAAACACCATATATTTT. Its protein product is CASSLGLGNTIYF. The chain uses TRBV11-2 and TRBJ1-3; D remains unclear. Trimming removed 5 bases at V and 4 bases at J, with 9 bases between. The CDR3 is made up of 13 amino acids. Germline V gene sequence: CDR1 SGHAT, CDR2 FQNNGV.

In this sample, this clone turned up many times. V usage is TRBV7-2 and J usage is TRBJ1-3; 11 bases fit TRBD1. The CDR3 sequence is 18 residues long. Germline CDR1 and CDR2: SGHTA and FQGNSA. Trimming at V came to 4 bases and at J to 0 bases, leaving 8 bases not matched to a gene. In nucleotides, the CDR3 is TGTGCCAGCAGCTACCGGGACAGGGGGATCTTCTCTGGAAACACCATATATTTT. Translating it yields CASSYRDRGIFSGNTIYF. The full variable domain, rest sourced from reference TRBV7-2 and TRBJ1-3, is GAGVSQSPSNKVTEKGKDVELRCDPISGHTALYWYRQSLGQGLEFLIYFQGNSAPDKSGLPSDRFSAERTGGSVSTLTIQRTQQEDSAVYLCASSYRDRGIFSGNTIYFGEGSWLTVV.

There are many counts of this clone. V usage is TRBV7-9 and J usage is TRBJ2-3; D may match TRBD1 or TRBD2 (5 bases each). Trimming left V 1 base short and J 5 bases short, with 19 bases between. This CDR3 spans 17 amino acids. Per the germline V gene, CDR1 is SEHNR and CDR2 is FQNEAQ (reference sequence). The CDR3 protein is CASSLVSRTYGGDTQYF. CDR3 nucleotides: TGTGCCAGCAGCTTAGTTTCTAGGACGTATGGGGGAGATACGCAGTATTTT. Full variable domain (remainder filled in from reference TRBV7-9 and TRBJ2-3): DTGVSQNPRHKITKRGQNVTFRCDPISEHNRLYWYRQTLGQGPEFLTYFQNEAQLEKSRLLSDRFSAERPKGSFSTLEIQRTEQGDSAMYLCASSLVSRTYGGDTQYFGPGTRLTVL.

At least ten counts were recorded for this clone. The chain has TRBV7-2 and TRBJ1-6, with no clear D. CDR3 size: 15 residues. V dropped 1 base and J dropped 8 bases, with 12 bases sitting between them. CDR1 SGHTA and CDR2 FQGNSA come from the germline V gene. The CDR3 DNA reads as TGTGCCAGCAGCTTAGTGGTGGGCCAGGATTCACCCCTCCACTTT. It codes for CASSLVVGQDSPLHF.

There are a few counts of this clone. The V call is TRBV29-1, the J call TRBJ1-5; D unresolved. Trimming removed 4 bases from V and 4 bases from J, with 8 bases in between. CDR1 and CDR2 (germline): SQVTM, ANQGSEA. The CDR3 is 12 amino acids. The CDR3 here is CSVVSENQPQHF. The CDR3, as DNA: TGCAGCGTTGTAAGTGAAAATCAGCCCCAGCATTTT.

This clone was seen repeatedly, ten times or more. The V and J genes are TRBV28 and TRBJ1-1; D gene uncertain. CDR3 length: 12 amino acids. The V gene's germline CDR1 is MDHEN and CDR2 SYDVKM. Between the trimmed V and J ends, which lost 9 bases and 6 bases, there was a span of 14 bases. The CDR3 DNA follows: TGTGCCAGTAGTATGGTAAGGGCTGAAGCTTTCTTT. Translated, it gives CASSMVRAEAFF.

The sample holds many counts of this clone. This rearrangement joins TRBV4-1 to TRBJ1-3, with D tentatively TRBD1 (5 bases). The CDR3 has 17 amino acids. Deletions cut 4 bases from V and 0 bases from J, with 16 bases between. CDR1 MGHRA and CDR2 YSYEKL come from the germline V gene. The CDR3 is CASSRLLEGLSGNTIYF. The CDR3 bases are TGCGCCAGCAGCCGCCTCCTCGAGGGGCTCTCTGGAAACACCATATATTTT.

The chain is built from TRBV5-1 and TRBJ1-3; D is unresolved. CDR1 is SGHRS and CDR2 is YFSETQ in the germline V gene. V was trimmed by 3 bases and J by 0 bases, leaving 7 bases between them. The CDR3 length is 14 residues. CDR3 coding DNA: TGCGCCAGCAGCTCGGAGGGCTCTGGAAACACCATATATTTT. Its translation: CASSSEGSGNTIYF.

The V gene is TRBV18, the J gene TRBJ1-6; 11 bases match TRBD1. With V trimmed by 3 bases and J by 10 bases, 2 bases remained unmatched. The CDR3 sequence is 14 residues long. Germline assignment: CDR1 KGHSH and CDR2 LQKENI. CDR3 in amino acids: CASSPGQGVSPLHF. CDR3 DNA sequence: TGTGCCAGCTCACCGGGACAGGGGGTGTCACCCCTCCACTTT.

This clone appeared a few times. The rearrangement uses TRBV25-1 and TRBJ1-5; tentative D call: TRBD1 (6 bases). The CDR3 is 13 amino acids. Per the germline V gene, CDR1 is MGHDK and CDR2 is SYGVNS. V was pared by 4 bases and J by 4 bases, with 8 bases between. CDR3 amino acids: CASSGGGNQPQHF. The CDR3, as DNA: TGTGCCAGCAGTGGAGGGGGGAATCAGCCCCAGCATTTT.

The chain has TRBV7-2 and TRBJ1-1; D is unclear. Germline values: CDR1 SGHTA, CDR2 FQGNSA. This CDR3 region has 14 residues. The V gene lost 5 bases and the J gene lost 0 bases, with 10 bases spanning the gap. Here the CDR3 reads CASSTLWVNTEAFF. For the CDR3, the DNA is TGTGCCAGCAGCACTCTCTGGGTGAACACTGAAGCTTTCTTT.

This clone came up many times. The chain links TRBV2 to TRBJ2-1; 7 bases map to TRBD2. Trimming at V came to 4 bases and at J to 6 bases, leaving 9 bases not matched to a gene. This CDR3 spans 15 amino acids. The germline V gene encodes CDR1 SNHLY and CDR2 FYNNEI. CDR3 DNA: TGTGCCAGCAGTGTAACGGGACTAACCATCAATGAGCAGTTCTTC. Its protein is CASSVTGLTINEQFF.

This clone was counted only a few times. This chain connects TRBV27 to TRBJ1-6; the D gene is possibly TRBD1 (5 bases). V gave up 7 bases and J gave up 5 bases, with 15 bases separating them. Germline V gene lookup returns CDR1 MNHEY and CDR2 SMNVEV (reference sequence). This CDR3 region has 15 residues. The CDR3 here is CASIPGHPNNSPLHF. The CDR3 DNA sequence: TGTGCCAGCATCCCCGGACATCCCAATAATTCACCCCTCCACTTT.

In its sample, this clone was seen many times. The CDR3 protein is CAISESTRGTQYF. CDR3 nucleotides: TGTGCCATCAGTGAGTCGACGCGGGGCACGCAGTATTTT. This chain joins TRBV10-3 and TRBJ2-3; D is perhaps TRBD2 (6 bases). Germline assignment: CDR1 ENHRY and CDR2 SYGVKD. The CDR3 spans 13 residues. V lost 0 bases, J lost 9 bases, and 10 bases lay in between.

This sequence joins TRBV11-2 and TRBJ2-3, with D uncertain. This CDR3 has 15 amino acids. The V and J ends lost 5 bases and 3 bases respectively, with 15 bases between them. Germline V lookup: CDR1 SGHAT, CDR2 FQNNGV. The DNA of the CDR3 is TGTGCCAGCAGCCCCAGAGGCCTGGAGACAGATACGCAGTATTTT. Amino acids: CASSPRGLETDTQYF.

The chain is built from TRBV20-1 and TRBJ1-5; possibly TRBD1 for D (5 bases). Trimming pared 0 bases from V and 9 bases from J, leaving 12 bases between. Germline V CDR1 and CDR2: DFQATT, SNEGSKA (reference sequence). The CDR3 runs to 13 residues. CDR3: CSARDRTGGPQHF. CDR3 DNA sequence: TGCAGTGCTAGAGATCGTACCGGGGGGCCCCAGCATTTT.

This clone was counted a few times. The rearrangement links TRBV28 to TRBJ2-1, with 7 bases lining up with TRBD1. The CDR3 length is 16 residues. The J segment lost 4 bases and the V segment lost 6 bases, leaving 12 bases of the junction unmatched. Germline-derived CDR1 and CDR2 are MDHEN and SYDVKM. This CDR3 is CASRSDRVLGYNEQFF. The CDR3 DNA reads TGTGCCAGCAGGTCCGACAGGGTCCTGGGTTACAATGAGCAGTTCTTC. Full variable domain (remainder filled in from reference TRBV28 and TRBJ2-1): DVKVTQSSRYLVKRTGEKVFLECVQDMDHENMFWYRQDPGLGLRLIYFSYDVKMKEKGDIPEGYSVSREKKERFSLILESASTNQTSMYLCASRSDRVLGYNEQFFGPGTRLTVL.

To note about this clone: A read error may produce the germline difference seen at one junction end. This chain connects TRBV5-1 to TRBJ2-7; 10 bases are a match to TRBD1. The CDR3 length is 17 residues. Germline CDR1 reads SGHRS; CDR2 reads YFSETQ. The CDR3 spells CASSLGQGEYGPYEKYF. The CDR3, as DNA: TGCGCCAGCAGCTTAGGACAGGGGGAATATGGCCCCTACGAGAAGTACTTC.

This clone was detected ten times or more. CDR3 nucleotides: TGTGCCACCAGCAGTAGACAGGGCGCCTACGAGCAGTACTTC. It codes for CATSSRQGAYEQYF. The chain couples TRBV15 to TRBJ2-7; 7 bases line up with TRBD1. Germline values: CDR1 LNHNV, CDR2 YYDKDF (reference sequence). J was trimmed by 2 bases and V by 3 bases; bases with no gene match: 4. The CDR3 has 14 residues.

V is TRBV5-1 and J is TRBJ2-6, with D possibly matching TRBD1 (5 bases). The CDR3 has 16 amino acids. V lost 6 bases, J lost 2 bases, and 15 bases lay in between. Germline V gene lookup returns CDR1 SGHRS and CDR2 YFSETQ. The CDR3 DNA reads TGCGCCAGCAACCCTATAGGGGCCGCTGGGGCCAACGTCCTGACTTTC. Residues: CASNPIGAAGANVLTF.

To note about this clone: Being one base from a much bigger clone, this may be a read error. Additional DNA sequences in this sample encode the identical CDR3. The chain links TRBV19 to TRBJ2-1, with D uncertain. V was trimmed by 3 bases and J by 5 bases, leaving 11 bases between them. The CDR3 has 14 residues. Germline V gene data show CDR1 as LNHDA and CDR2 as SQIVND (reference sequence). For the CDR3, the DNA is TGTGCCAGTAGTATCCAGCGAGGAGACAATGAGCAGTTCTTC. It yields the protein CASSIQRGDNEQFF.

The rearrangement uses TRBV7-1 and TRBJ2-1; 7 bases fit TRBD2. TRBV7-1 is designated an ORF whose function remains uncertain. The trim removed 1 base at V and 0 bases at J, leaving 12 bases unmatched. This CDR3 has 19 amino acids. This CDR3 is CASSSDGRLGTTSYNEQFF. The DNA for the CDR3 is TGTGCCAGCAGCTCAGACGGAAGGCTCGGGACTACCTCCTACAATGAGCAGTTCTTC.

Many counts were recorded for this clone. The rearrangement uses TRBV6-1 and TRBJ1-4, with D maybe TRBD1 (6 bases). CDR1 is MNHNS and CDR2 is SASEGT in the germline V gene. Trimming cost V 5 bases and J 0 bases, with 16 bases left between them. This CDR3 has 17 amino acids. CDR3 DNA sequence: TGTGCCAGCAGTTCGCTATCTCAGGGGCCAACTAATGAAAAACTGTTTTTT. Residues: CASSSLSQGPTNEKLFF.

There are many counts of this clone. The chain carries TRBV19 and TRBJ2-7; D remains unclear. The CDR3 loop spans 14 amino acids. Germline V gives CDR1 LNHDA, CDR2 SQIVND (reference sequence). V lost 3 bases to trimming and J lost 3 bases, with 12 bases between them. The CDR3 reads CASSISDGYYEQYF. The CDR3 DNA reads TGTGCCAGTAGTATTTCGGACGGCTACTACGAGCAGTACTTC.

In its sample, this clone was seen many times. The CDR3 spells CASSLVGTSGYEQYF. As DNA, the CDR3 is TGTGCCAGCAGCTTAGTCGGGACTAGCGGCTACGAGCAGTACTTC. The V gene is TRBV7-2, the J gene TRBJ2-7, with TRBD2 matching over 11 bases. V lost 1 base and J lost 3; bases outside the gene matches: 2. Germline V gives CDR1 SGHTA, CDR2 FQGNSA. The CDR3 is made up of 15 amino acids.

This clone has a count of ten or more. V and J are TRBV28 and TRBJ1-3; D call uncertain. This CDR3 comprises 13 residues. Trimming pared 7 bases from V and 0 bases from J, leaving 7 bases between. Per germline, CDR1 MDHEN and CDR2 SYDVKM. The CDR3 here is CASIPDSGNTIYF. Written as DNA, the CDR3 is TGTGCCAGCATTCCCGACTCTGGAAACACCATATATTTT.